These T cell receptor beta chains were read from a single sample in a study of beta chain features in type 1 diabetes. The protocol was immunoSEQ multiplex PCR, while the TCRdb copy is restricted to in-frame clones and leaves out a portion. This table has 93,000 or so clones, around 30% appearing once. Source material: central memory CD4+ T cells from blood. These receptors were collected from a young woman with type 1 diabetes. CDR3s include the opening cysteine and the closing phenylalanine or tryptophan. D genes are given only for firm matches. Clone size is stated in some rows and not others, as once, few, many or a class when expanded.

d_call j_call clone_size v_call cdr3_nt cdr3_aa
- TRBJ2-3 few TRBV9 TGTGCCAGCAGCGTACTAGACCTCACAGATACGCAGTATTTT CASSVLDLTDTQYF
- TRBJ2-1 - TRBV5-4 TGTGCCAGCAGCTTGGCCCGGACGGGGAGCTCCTACAATGAGCAGTTCTTC CASSLARTGSSYNEQFF
- TRBJ1-2 few TRBV30 TGTGCCGGGGTTCGGTTGTCGCGGGCAGGGGCAACCTATGGCTACACCTTC CAGVRLSRAGATYGYTF
- TRBJ1-1 - TRBV6-1 TGTGCCAGCAGTGGTGACAGGTGGGAAGCTTTCTTT CASSGDRWEAFF
TRBD1 TRBJ2-1 few TRBV6-7 TGTGCCATCCTGGGACAGGAATTCTACAATGAGCAGTTCTTC CAILGQEFYNEQFF
TRBD2 TRBJ2-7 - TRBV28 TGTGCCAGCACGCCGGGGGCGGGAGGAAGATACGAGCAGTACTTC CASTPGAGGRYEQYF
- TRBJ1-4 - TRBV5-1 TGCGCCAGCAGCTTGTCCCAGGGCTTCGAAAAACTGTTTTTT CASSLSQGFEKLFF
- TRBJ2-2 - TRBV7-9 TGTGCCAGCAGCTTAGTGGGGACACAGAACACCGGGGAGCTGTTTTTT CASSLVGTQNTGELFF
- TRBJ1-3 - TRBV21-1 TGTGCCAGCAGCAAATATCCAGGCGAGAGCTCTGGAAACACCATATATTTT CASSKYPGESSGNTIYF
- TRBJ2-1 - TRBV10-1 TGCGCCAGCAACAGGACCATCTACAATGAGCAGTTCTTC CASNRTIYNEQFF
TRBD1 TRBJ2-5 - TRBV7-2 TGTGCCAGCAGCCCGTGGACAGGGGGCGACGAGACCCAGTACTTC CASSPWTGGDETQYF
TRBD2 TRBJ2-1 few TRBV18 TGTGCCAGCTCACCCTCAATGGGGGGGTCCTACAATGAGCAGTTCTTC CASSPSMGGSYNEQFF
- TRBJ1-3 few TRBV21-1 TGTGCCAGCAGCAAAGAGAGCAGGGACAGGGTTAACTCTGGAAACACCATATATTTT CASSKESRDRVNSGNTIYF
TRBD1 TRBJ2-3 few TRBV5-4 TGTGCCAGCAGCTTGGGAGGGACAGGACCCGGAGATACGCAGTATTTT CASSLGGTGPGDTQYF
TRBD1 TRBJ1-5 few TRBV6-1 TGTGCCAGCTCGAGGGACAGGGGCAATCAGCCCCAGCATTTT CASSRDRGNQPQHF
- TRBJ1-2 - TRBV27 TGTGCCAGCTCAACACGTGGGGGGGGCAATGGCTACACCTTC CASSTRGGGNGYTF
- TRBJ1-5 - TRBV28 TGTGCCAGCAGCCCAATGTTAGGCAATCAGCCCCAGCATTTT CASSPMLGNQPQHF
- TRBJ1-5 - TRBV5-6 TGTGCCAGCAGCCCCGGGGGAGCCCAGCCCCAGCATTTT CASSPGGAQPQHF
- TRBJ1-5 - TRBV27 TGTGCCAGCAGTTTTGACAGCGATCAGCCCCAGCATTTT CASSFDSDQPQHF
- TRBJ2-4 - TRBV19 TGTGCCAGTAGTATTTCGGGTTCCGGGGGAAACATTCAGTACTTC CASSISGSGGNIQYF
TRBD1 TRBJ2-7 - TRBV28 TGTGCCAGCACCCCCGGACAGGGGATCTACGAGCAGTACTTC CASTPGQGIYEQYF
- TRBJ2-7 - TRBV28 TGTGCCAGCGGGAGTCTGGACGAGCAGTACTTC CASGSLDEQYF
TRBD1 TRBJ1-2 - TRBV27 TGTGCCAGCCGTAGACAGGGGGACTATGGCTACACCTTC CASRRQGDYGYTF
TRBD2 TRBJ2-2 few TRBV9 TGTGCCAGCAGCCGATCACTAGCGGTTGACCTGGGGGAGCTGTTTTTT CASSRSLAVDLGELFF
- TRBJ1-1 - TRBV9 TGTGCCAGCAGCGTAGTGTCGACGGGCACTGAAGCTTTCTTT CASSVVSTGTEAFF
TRBD2 TRBJ2-5 - TRBV7-3 TGTGCCAGCAGCTTACACCCGGGACTAGAAGAGACCCAGTACTTC CASSLHPGLEETQYF
TRBD2 TRBJ2-3 once TRBV19 TGTGCCAGTAGTATAGTAGGCACTAGCGGGGGGGATACGCAGTATTTT CASSIVGTSGGDTQYF
- TRBJ1-1 few TRBV18 TGTGCCAGCTCACTCGGTCAGGAGAACACTGAAGCTTTCTTT CASSLGQENTEAFF
- TRBJ1-1 - TRBV5-1 TGCGCCAGCAGCTTGGCCGGGTCCGCCCGCATGAACACTGAAGCTTTCTTT CASSLAGSARMNTEAFF
- TRBJ2-1 - TRBV5-1 TGCGCCAGCAGCCCGGATAGGAGGGCTGAGCAGTTCTTC CASSPDRRAEQFF
- TRBJ2-3 - TRBV9 TGTGCCAGCAGCGTAGAGCTCCACACAGATACGCAGTATTTT CASSVELHTDTQYF
TRBD1 TRBJ1-1 - TRBV5-6 TGTGCCAGCAGCCAGACAGGGGGTACTGAAGCTTTCTTT CASSQTGGTEAFF
- TRBJ1-1 few TRBV7-9 TGTGCCAGCAGCTCCCAGGATGAGAACACTGAAGCTTTCTTT CASSSQDENTEAFF
TRBD2 TRBJ2-1 - TRBV7-2 TGTGCCAGCAGCTACGGGGGGAATGAGCAGTTCTTC CASSYGGNEQFF